A selection of T cell receptor beta chains follows, all from one sample in a study of OX40 agonist ivuxolimab in advanced cancers. Measured with immunoSEQ multiplex PCR; TCRdb has only the in-frame clones, and not every one. The sample consists of 73,000 or so clones, 85% of them appearing once. The sample consisted of CD4+ or CD8+ T cells sorted from blood, taken in a trial of the OX40 agonist ivuxolimab. These receptors all stem from an adult with an advanced solid tumor such as melanoma, head and neck, liver or kidney cancer. Each CDR3 is given with its conserved first and last residue. D genes are given only for firm matches. Expanded clones are given a class, and other clones once, few, many or no size at all.

j_call d_call cdr3_length v_call clone_size cdr3_nt cdr3_aa
TRBJ2-2 - 16 TRBV2 - TGTGCCAGCCATTCTACCGCAGGGTTATTGGCCGGGGAGCTGTTTTTT CASHSTAGLLAGELFF
TRBJ1-1 - 15 TRBV7-2 - TGTGCCAGCAGCCCGCTGAAGGCAGGGGCCACTGAAGCTTTCTTT CASSPLKAGATEAFF
TRBJ2-1 - 14 TRBV7-9 - TGTGCCAGCAGCTTAGAGGCGGGATACAATGAGCAGTTCTTC CASSLEAGYNEQFF
TRBJ2-5 TRBD1 15 TRBV9 - TGTGCCAGCAACACCGGGACAGGGGGATTTGGGACCCAGTACTTC CASNTGTGGFGTQYF
TRBJ2-7 - 11 TRBV7-2 once TGTGCCAGCAGCTTATGGGTCGAGCAGTACTTC CASSLWVEQYF
TRBJ2-1 - 16 TRBV6-4 - TGTGCCAGCTCGAGGGACTCGGCAAGCTCCTACAATGAGCAGTTCTTC CASSRDSASSYNEQFF
TRBJ1-2 TRBD1 13 TRBV18 - TGTGCCAGCTCACCAGGTCAGGGGGATGGCTACACCTTC CASSPGQGDGYTF
TRBJ2-3 - 14 TRBV7-2 - TGTGCCAGCAGCTCCCCCACTAGGACAGATACGCAGTATTTT CASSSPTRTDTQYF
TRBJ2-7 - 16 TRBV6-1 - TGTGCCAGCAGCGAACCGGGACTCAAAAGGTCCTACGAGCAGTACTTC CASSEPGLKRSYEQYF
TRBJ1-2 - 14 TRBV19 - TGTGCCAGTAGTATCTCTTCACAGGGAGGTGGCTACACCTTC CASSISSQGGGYTF
TRBJ2-2 TRBD1 18 TRBV10-3 - TGTGCCATCAGCTTAGGACAGGGGGCCTCAGCGAACACCGGGGAGCTGTTTTTT CAISLGQGASANTGELFF
TRBJ1-1 TRBD1 13 TRBV30 - TGTGCCTGGAGGCGGCAGGGGGCCGCTGAAGCTTTCTTT CAWRRQGAAEAFF
TRBJ1-2 TRBD1 17 TRBV5-1 - TGCGCCAGCAGCTCTAATACAGGGGATTCGTTCAGCTATGGCTACACCTTC CASSSNTGDSFSYGYTF
TRBJ2-1 TRBD1 12 TRBV6-5 few TGTGCCAGCAGTCTTACGGGGACAGTCCAGTTCTTC CASSLTGTVQFF
TRBJ2-7 - 14 TRBV4-3 - TGCGCCAGCAGCCAAGACAGGGTCTCCTACGAGCAGTACTTC CASSQDRVSYEQYF
TRBJ1-4 - 13 TRBV19 - TGTGCCAGTAGGCGGGGGCTCGGCGAAAAACTGTTTTTT CASRRGLGEKLFF
TRBJ1-5 - 14 TRBV6-1 - TGTGCCAGCAGTGAACAGGGGTATAATCAGCCCCAGCATTTT CASSEQGYNQPQHF
TRBJ1-2 TRBD1 16 TRBV5-5 - TGTGCCAGCAGCTCGCAACAGGGGGCGCCTGGCTATGGCTACACCTTC CASSSQQGAPGYGYTF
TRBJ2-1 TRBD2 15 TRBV6-5 - TGTGCCAGCAATCGACTAGCGGGGGGAGGAGGTGAGCAGTTCTTC CASNRLAGGGGEQFF
TRBJ2-7 - 14 TRBV7-2 medium-sized TGTGCCAGCAGCTTAGGGACAGAAAGCTACGAGCAGTACTTC CASSLGTESYEQYF
TRBJ1-2 - 16 TRBV14 - TGTGCCAGCAGCCCATCCCGGACGCATATAAATTATGGCTACACCTTC CASSPSRTHINYGYTF
TRBJ2-1 TRBD2 14 TRBV7-3 - TGTGCCAGCAGCTTTAGCGGGGGGCAGGGGGAGCAGTTCTTC CASSFSGGQGEQFF
TRBJ2-3 TRBD1 11 TRBV30 - TGTGCCTACGACAGGGGACATACGCAGTATTTT CAYDRGHTQYF
TRBJ1-3 - 13 TRBV30 once TGTGCCTGGAGTGTCAGGATAGCGGACACCATATATTTT CAWSVRIADTIYF
TRBJ2-2 TRBD2 18 TRBV4-1 - TGCGCCAGCAGCCAGGGCCCGGGGACTAGCGGGGGCGAGGGGGAGCTGTTTTTT CASSQGPGTSGGEGELFF
TRBJ1-3 - 17 TRBV19 - TGTGCCAGTAGGCTAGGACTGCAGAGTAACTCTGGAAACACCATATATTTT CASRLGLQSNSGNTIYF
TRBJ2-7 TRBD1 14 TRBV7-9 - TGTGCCAGCGCACCCCGGACAGGGCTCTACGAGCAGTACTTC CASAPRTGLYEQYF
TRBJ1-2 TRBD1 15 TRBV5-4 - TGTGCCAGCAGCTTGGCAACAGGGGGCAACTATGGCTACACCTTC CASSLATGGNYGYTF
TRBJ1-4 TRBD1 15 TRBV7-3 - TGTGCCAGCAGCCCCGGACAGGGGTATAATGAAAAACTGTTTTTT CASSPGQGYNEKLFF
TRBJ1-3 - 14 TRBV7-9 - TGTGCCAGAGGGGACACCTCCTCTGGAAACACCATATATTTT CARGDTSSGNTIYF
TRBJ1-3 - 15 TRBV11-2 once TGTGCCAGCAGCTTAGGGGTAGGCTCTGGAAACACCATATATTTT CASSLGVGSGNTIYF
TRBJ1-1 TRBD1 15 TRBV10-3 - TGTGCCATCAGTGGGGGGACAGGAAAGAACACTGAAGCTTTCTTT CAISGGTGKNTEAFF
TRBJ2-1 - 15 TRBV7-9 - TGTGCCAGCAGTCCGACCCGTTTTCCGGGCAATGAGCAGTTCTTC CASSPTRFPGNEQFF
TRBJ1-1 TRBD1 14 TRBV9 - TGTGCCAGCAGCTACCGGGACAGGGACTCCGTAGCTTTCTTT CASSYRDRDSVAFF
TRBJ2-7 TRBD1 14 TRBV14 - TGTGCCAGCAGCCAAGGAGACAGGGTTTACGAGCAGTACTTC CASSQGDRVYEQYF
TRBJ1-5 - 13 TRBV7-6 once TGTGCCAGCAGCTTGGACAACAATCAGCCCCAGCATTTT CASSLDNNQPQHF
TRBJ2-7 TRBD1 15 TRBV6-5 - TGTGCCAGCAGTAGGGGACAGGGAAGTTTGGGCGAGCAGTACTTC CASSRGQGSLGEQYF
TRBJ1-2 - 13 TRBV6-5 - TGTGCCAGCAAAACCGGGATCGACTATGGCTACACCTTC CASKTGIDYGYTF
TRBJ1-1 - 16 TRBV15 - TGTGCCACCAGCAGAGATAGGGCAGGGATGAACACTGAAGCTTTCTTT CATSRDRAGMNTEAFF
TRBJ2-3 - 14 TRBV7-2 - TGTGCCAGCAGCCCTGGACCGCAAACAGATACGCAGTATTTT CASSPGPQTDTQYF
TRBJ1-3 - 17 TRBV7-2 - TGTGCCAGCAGCTCGGGACCGCTGACCCTCTCTGGAAACACCATATATTTT CASSSGPLTLSGNTIYF
TRBJ1-1 - 13 TRBV6-1 - TGTGCCAGCAGGCCGGGGCCGAACACTGAAGCTTTCTTT CASRPGPNTEAFF
TRBJ1-1 - 15 TRBV7-2 - TGTGCCAGCAACAGACTGACAGGAATGAACACTGAAGCTTTCTTT CASNRLTGMNTEAFF
TRBJ2-7 TRBD1 15 TRBV15 - TGTGCCACCAGCAGAGAGACAGGGGGTACCTACGAGCAGTACTTC CATSRETGGTYEQYF
TRBJ2-1 TRBD2 14 TRBV27 - TGTGCCAGCAGTTTTCTTCGGGGGGGTGATGAGCAGTTCTTC CASSFLRGGDEQFF
TRBJ1-1 - 13 TRBV7-3 - TGTGCCAGCAGCCGTAGGAAGACCACTGAAGCTTTCTTT CASSRRKTTEAFF
TRBJ1-2 - 15 TRBV14 - TGTGCCATTCCTAATTACAGGGAACTTAACTATGGCTACACCTTC CAIPNYRELNYGYTF
TRBJ2-7 - 13 TRBV5-6 once TGTGCCAGCAGTTCGCCGGTAGTGGACGAGCAGTACTTC CASSSPVVDEQYF
TRBJ1-4 - 14 TRBV19 - TGTGCCAGTAGTACCTGGGACTCGGAGGAAAAACTGTTTTTT CASSTWDSEEKLFF
TRBJ1-1 - 15 TRBV18 - TGTGCCAGCTCCCCAGATGAGGGACAACACACTGAAGCTTTCTTT CASSPDEGQHTEAFF
TRBJ2-1 - 17 TRBV27 - TGTGCCAGCAGTTTCTCATCGGCAGGCCGGAGGGCCAATGAGCAGTTCTTC CASSFSSAGRRANEQFF
TRBJ2-1 - 14 TRBV7-9 - TGTGCCAGCAGCCCCACCGGGAATTACAATGAGCAGTTCTTC CASSPTGNYNEQFF
TRBJ1-5 - 14 TRBV14 once TGTGCCAGCAGCACCCTACAGGCGCCTTGGCCCCAGCATTTT CASSTLQAPWPQHF
TRBJ1-5 - 15 TRBV19 - TGTGCCAGTAGCCGAATGGGTGACAGCTATCAGCCCCAGCATTTT CASSRMGDSYQPQHF
TRBJ1-3 - 15 TRBV19 - TGTGCCAGTAGTGCCTGGACGGACTCTGGAAACACCATATATTTT CASSAWTDSGNTIYF
TRBJ1-5 - 17 TRBV10-2 - TGCGCCAGCAGTGATCCTGCAGGGGCGGATAGCAATCAGCCCCAGCATTTT CASSDPAGADSNQPQHF
TRBJ1-6 - 16 TRBV6-5 - TGTGCCAGCAGTTACTCGAGATATGGAGTCGATTCACCCCTCCACTTT CASSYSRYGVDSPLHF
TRBJ1-1 TRBD1 13 TRBV2 - TGTGCCAACCACAGGGGGCCTAACACTGAAGCTTTCTTT CANHRGPNTEAFF